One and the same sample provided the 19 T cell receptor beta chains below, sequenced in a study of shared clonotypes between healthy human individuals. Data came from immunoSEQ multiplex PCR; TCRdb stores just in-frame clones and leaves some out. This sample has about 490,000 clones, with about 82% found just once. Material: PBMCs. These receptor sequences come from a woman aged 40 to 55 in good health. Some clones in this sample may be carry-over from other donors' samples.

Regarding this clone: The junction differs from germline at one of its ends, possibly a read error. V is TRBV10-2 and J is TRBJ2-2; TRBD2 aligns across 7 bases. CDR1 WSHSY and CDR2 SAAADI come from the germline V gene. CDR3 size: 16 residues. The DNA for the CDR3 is TGTGCCAGCAGTGAGTCGGGGGGTGCGGGTACCGGGGAGCTGTTTTTT. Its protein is CASSESGGAGTGELFF.

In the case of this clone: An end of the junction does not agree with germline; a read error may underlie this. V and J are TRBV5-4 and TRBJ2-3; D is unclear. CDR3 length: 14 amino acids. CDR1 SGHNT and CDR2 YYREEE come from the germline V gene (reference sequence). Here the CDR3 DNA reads TGTGCCGGCAGCCCCGACTTGGGGTTCGATACGCAGTATTTT. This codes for CAGSPDLGFDTQYF.

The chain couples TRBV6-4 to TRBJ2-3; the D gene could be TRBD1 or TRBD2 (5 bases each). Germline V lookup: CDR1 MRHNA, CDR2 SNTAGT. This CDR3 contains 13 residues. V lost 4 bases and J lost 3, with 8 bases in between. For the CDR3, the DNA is TGTGCCAGCAGTGTGGGGGTTACAGATACGCAGTATTTT. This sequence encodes CASSVGVTDTQYF.

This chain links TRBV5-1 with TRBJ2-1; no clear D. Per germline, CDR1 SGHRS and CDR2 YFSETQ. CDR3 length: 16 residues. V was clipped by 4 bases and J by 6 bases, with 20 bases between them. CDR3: CASSPFEQEALNEQFF. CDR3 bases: TGCGCCAGCAGCCCATTTGAACAAGAGGCTCTCAATGAGCAGTTCTTC.

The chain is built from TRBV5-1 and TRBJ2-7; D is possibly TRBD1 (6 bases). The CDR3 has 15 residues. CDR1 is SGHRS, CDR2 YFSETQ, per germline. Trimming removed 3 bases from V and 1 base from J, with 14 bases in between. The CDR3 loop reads CASSYDPGQSYEQYF. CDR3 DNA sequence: TGCGCCAGCAGCTATGACCCGGGACAATCCTACGAGCAGTACTTC.

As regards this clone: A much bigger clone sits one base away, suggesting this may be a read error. DNA of the CDR3: TGTGCCAGCAGCTTAGCAAGGGCAGTCCAAGAGACCCAGTACTTC. It specifies CASSLARAVQETQYF. The chain uses TRBV7-2 and TRBJ2-5; D gene unclear. Looked up from germline, CDR1 is SGHTA and CDR2 is FQGNSA. Trimming took off 0 bases at V and 1 base at J, with 9 bases between the two ends. This CDR3 is built from 15 residues.

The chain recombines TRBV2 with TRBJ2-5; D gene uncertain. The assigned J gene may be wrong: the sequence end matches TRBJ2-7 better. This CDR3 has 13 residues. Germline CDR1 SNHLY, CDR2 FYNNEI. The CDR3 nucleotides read TGTGCCAGCAGTGATCGCTCGGCGAACGAGCAGTACTTC. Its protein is CASSDRSANEQYF.

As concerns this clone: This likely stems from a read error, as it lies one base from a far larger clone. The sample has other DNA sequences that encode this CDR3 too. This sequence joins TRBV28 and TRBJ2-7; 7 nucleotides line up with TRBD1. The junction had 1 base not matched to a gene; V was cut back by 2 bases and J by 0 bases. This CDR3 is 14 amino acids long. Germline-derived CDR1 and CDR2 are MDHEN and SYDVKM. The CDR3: CASSLRQGSYEQYF. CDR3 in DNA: TGTGCCAGCAGTTTAAGACAGGGCTCCTACGAGCAGTACTTC.

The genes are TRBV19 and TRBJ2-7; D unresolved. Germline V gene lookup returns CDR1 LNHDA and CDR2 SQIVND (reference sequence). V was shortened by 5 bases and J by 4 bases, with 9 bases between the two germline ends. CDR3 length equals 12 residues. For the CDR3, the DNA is TGTGCCAGTAGTGCTTGGGGATACGAGCAGTACTTC. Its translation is CASSAWGYEQYF.

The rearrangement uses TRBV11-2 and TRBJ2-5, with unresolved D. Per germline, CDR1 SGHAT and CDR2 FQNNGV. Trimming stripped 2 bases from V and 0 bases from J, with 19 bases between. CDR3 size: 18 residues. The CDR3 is CASSLHRLFARDQETQYF. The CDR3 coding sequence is TGTGCCAGCAGCTTACATCGACTTTTTGCCCGGGACCAAGAGACCCAGTACTTC.

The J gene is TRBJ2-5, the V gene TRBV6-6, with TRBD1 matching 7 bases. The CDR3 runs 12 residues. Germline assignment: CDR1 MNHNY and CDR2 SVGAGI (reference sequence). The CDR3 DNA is TGTGCTACGGGACAGCACCAAGAGACCCAGTACTTC. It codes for CATGQHQETQYF.

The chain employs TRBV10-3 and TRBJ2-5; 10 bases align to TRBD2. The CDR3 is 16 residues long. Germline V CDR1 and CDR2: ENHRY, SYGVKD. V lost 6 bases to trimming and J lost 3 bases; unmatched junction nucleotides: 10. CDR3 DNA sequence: TGTGCCATCAGAGACTCTAGCGGGAGTTCGAAAGAGACCCAGTACTTC. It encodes CAIRDSSGSSKETQYF.

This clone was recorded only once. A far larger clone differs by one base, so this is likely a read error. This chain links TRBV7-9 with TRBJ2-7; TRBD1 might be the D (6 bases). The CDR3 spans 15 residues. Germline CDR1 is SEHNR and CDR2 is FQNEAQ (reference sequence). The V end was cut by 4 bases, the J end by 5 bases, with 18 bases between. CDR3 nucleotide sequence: TGTGCCAGCAGCTCTCCATCGATGGGGGCAGACGAGCAGTACTTC. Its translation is CASSSPSMGADEQYF.

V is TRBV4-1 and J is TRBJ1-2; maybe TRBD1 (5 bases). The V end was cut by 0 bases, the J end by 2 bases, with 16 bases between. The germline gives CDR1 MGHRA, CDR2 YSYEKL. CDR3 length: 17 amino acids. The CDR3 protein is CASSQDRQGQLNYGYTF. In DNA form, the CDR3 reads TGCGCCAGCAGCCAAGATAGGCAGGGCCAATTGAACTATGGCTACACCTTC.

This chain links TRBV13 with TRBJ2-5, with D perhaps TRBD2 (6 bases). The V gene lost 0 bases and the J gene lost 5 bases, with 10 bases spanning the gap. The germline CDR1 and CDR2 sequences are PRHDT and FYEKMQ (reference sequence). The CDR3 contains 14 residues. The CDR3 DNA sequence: TGTGCCAGCAGCTTAGGCGGGAGAGGTGAGACCCAGTACTTC. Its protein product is CASSLGGRGETQYF.

In DNA, the CDR3 is TGTGCCAGCAGCTTAGAGTCCTGGGGCGCCCGAAACACCATATATTTT. Encoded protein: CASSLESWGARNTIYF. J is TRBJ1-3 and V is TRBV7-9, with D perhaps TRBD1 (5 bases). Germline V CDR1 and CDR2: SEHNR, FQNEAQ (reference sequence). Trimming shortened V by 1 base and J by 5 bases, and 15 bases separated the two germline ends. The CDR3 is made up of 16 amino acids.

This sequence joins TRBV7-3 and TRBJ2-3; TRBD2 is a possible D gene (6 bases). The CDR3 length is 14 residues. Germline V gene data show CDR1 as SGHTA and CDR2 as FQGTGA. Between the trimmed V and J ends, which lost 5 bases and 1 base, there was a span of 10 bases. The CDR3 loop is CASSSSGGTDTQYF. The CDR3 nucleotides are TGTGCCAGCAGCAGTAGCGGAGGCACAGATACGCAGTATTTT.

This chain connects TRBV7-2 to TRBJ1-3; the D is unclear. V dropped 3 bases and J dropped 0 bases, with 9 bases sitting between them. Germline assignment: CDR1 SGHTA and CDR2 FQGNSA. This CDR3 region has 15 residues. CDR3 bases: TGTGCCAGCAGCTTCTACTGGGGCTCTGGAAACACCATATATTTT. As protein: CASSFYWGSGNTIYF.

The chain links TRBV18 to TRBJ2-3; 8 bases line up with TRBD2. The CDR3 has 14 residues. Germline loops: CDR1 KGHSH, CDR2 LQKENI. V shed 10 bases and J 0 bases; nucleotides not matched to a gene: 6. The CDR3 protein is CATSLAGSTDTQYF. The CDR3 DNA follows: TGTGCCACCTCGCTAGCGGGTAGCACAGATACGCAGTATTTT.